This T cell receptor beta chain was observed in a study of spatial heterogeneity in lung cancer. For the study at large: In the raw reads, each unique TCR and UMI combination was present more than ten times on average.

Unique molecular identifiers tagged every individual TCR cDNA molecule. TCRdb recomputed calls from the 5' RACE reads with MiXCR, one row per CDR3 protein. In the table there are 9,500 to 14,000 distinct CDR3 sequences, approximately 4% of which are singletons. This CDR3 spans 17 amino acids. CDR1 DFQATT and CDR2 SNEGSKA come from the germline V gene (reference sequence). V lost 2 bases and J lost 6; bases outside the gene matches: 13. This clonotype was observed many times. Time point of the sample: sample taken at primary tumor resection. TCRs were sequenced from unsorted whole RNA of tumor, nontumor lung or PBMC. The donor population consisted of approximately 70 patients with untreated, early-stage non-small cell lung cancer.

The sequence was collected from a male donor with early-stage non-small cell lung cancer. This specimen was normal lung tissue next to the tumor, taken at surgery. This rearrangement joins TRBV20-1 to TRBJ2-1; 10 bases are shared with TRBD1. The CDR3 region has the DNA TGCAGTGCTAGATTGGAGCGAGACAGGGGGCTTAGCAATGAGCAGTTCTTC. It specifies CSARLERDRGLSNEQFF.